The sequence of this T cell receptor (beta chain) was determined in a study of blood T cell repertoires in COVID-19. CDR3 length: 19 residues. With 2 bases clipped from V and 1 base from J, the junction kept 12 bases outside the gene matches. The germline V gene encodes CDR1 MDHEN and CDR2 SYDVKM. Under the authors' procedure: Amplifying reference gene primers gave estimates of nucleated cell counts. Sequenced by immunoSEQ multiplex PCR; TCRdb stores in-frame clones only, minus some. From that table come the V and J calls and clone size; the DNA was used to work out D and trimming. Of nearly 350,000 clones listed, 90% to 95% are singletons.

The V gene is TRBV28, the J gene TRBJ2-3; TRBD2 agrees at 10 bases. The TCR sequence derives from a woman aged 18 to 35 who had recovered from COVID-19. The sample was peripheral blood. The chain's CDR3 is CASSLIERLAGARTDTQYF. The CDR3 DNA follows: TGTGCCAGCAGTTTAATAGAGAGGCTAGCGGGGGCCCGCACAGATACGCAGTATTTT.